These T cell receptor beta chains were read from a single sample in a study of T-cell reconstitution after alpha-beta-depleted transplantation in children. TCRdb reprocessed the PCR reads with MiXCR, giving one entry per CDR3 protein. The profile shows about 870,000 distinct CDR3 sequences, about 15% of them singletons. Sequenced here: PBMCs, mostly from graft donor cells, sampled 360 days after TCRalphabeta/CD19-depleted stem cell transplant. These receptors originate from a male patient aged 10 to 17 who had a stem cell transplant for acute lymphoblastic leukemia, so the T cells may come from the graft donor. Both conserved end residues are part of each CDR3. Fields, in order: CDR3 DNA, CDR3 protein, D gene, clone size, J gene, V gene. A D gene is named only where the DNA matches it firmly. Expanded clones get a size class; other rows say once, few or many, or leave the size out.

cdr3_nt: TGTGCCAGCAGGTCCGGGAGAATCGTCTACGAGCAGTACTTC
cdr3_aa: CASRSGRIVYEQYF
d_call: -
clone_size: few
j_call: TRBJ2-7
v_call: TRBV2

cdr3_nt: TGTGCCACCAGTGATTTAACAAGGGACTATGGCTACACCTTC
cdr3_aa: CATSDLTRDYGYTF
d_call: -
clone_size: -
j_call: TRBJ1-2
v_call: TRBV24-1

cdr3_nt: TGTGCTAGTGCCTACAAGGCTACAGGGCAAGAGACCCAGTACTTC
cdr3_aa: CASAYKATGQETQYF
d_call: -
clone_size: -
j_call: TRBJ2-5
v_call: TRBV12-5

cdr3_nt: TGCAGCGTTGGTGGGGAAAAACTGTTTTTT
cdr3_aa: CSVGGEKLFF
d_call: -
clone_size: -
j_call: TRBJ1-4
v_call: TRBV29-1

cdr3_nt: TGTGCCAGCTCACGAGGCAGGGAAATTGGCTACACCTTC
cdr3_aa: CASSRGREIGYTF
d_call: -
clone_size: -
j_call: TRBJ1-2
v_call: TRBV18

cdr3_nt: TGTGCCAGCAGCTTAATACACTCTCAATGGGGAAACATTCAGTACTTC
cdr3_aa: CASSLIHSQWGNIQYF
d_call: -
clone_size: -
j_call: TRBJ2-4
v_call: TRBV11-2

cdr3_nt: TGTGCCAGCAGCCCCGTAACAAGTAACACTGAAGCTTTCTTT
cdr3_aa: CASSPVTSNTEAFF
d_call: -
clone_size: -
j_call: TRBJ1-1
v_call: TRBV3-1

cdr3_nt: TGCAGCGTTGCTCGGACAGCTATGAACACTGAAGCTTTCTTT
cdr3_aa: CSVARTAMNTEAFF
d_call: -
clone_size: -
j_call: TRBJ1-1
v_call: TRBV29-1

cdr3_nt: TGCAGTGCTAGAGGGGGTGTTATGGGCTACACCTTC
cdr3_aa: CSARGGVMGYTF
d_call: -
clone_size: -
j_call: TRBJ1-2
v_call: TRBV20-1

cdr3_nt: TGTGCCAGCAGCGCCTCTAGCGGGAGAATCTACGAGCAGTACTTC
cdr3_aa: CASSASSGRIYEQYF
d_call: TRBD2
clone_size: few
j_call: TRBJ2-7
v_call: TRBV11-1

cdr3_nt: TGTGCCAGCAGCTTGGCTGTCAGGGGGCGAGGGGAGACCCAGTACTTC
cdr3_aa: CASSLAVRGRGETQYF
d_call: TRBD1
clone_size: few
j_call: TRBJ2-5
v_call: TRBV5-5

cdr3_nt: TGTGCCAGCTCACCCCCAGGGCAGGAAGAGACCCAGTACTTC
cdr3_aa: CASSPPGQEETQYF
d_call: -
clone_size: -
j_call: TRBJ2-5
v_call: TRBV18

cdr3_nt: TGCGCCAGCAGAAGCCGGACAGCTAGCAATCAGCCCCAGCATTTT
cdr3_aa: CASRSRTASNQPQHF
d_call: -
clone_size: -
j_call: TRBJ1-5
v_call: TRBV4-1

cdr3_nt: TGTGCCAGCAGCGGGCGGAGGGCGGGATCAGCAGATACGCAGTATTTT
cdr3_aa: CASSGRRAGSADTQYF
d_call: -
clone_size: -
j_call: TRBJ2-3
v_call: TRBV11-2

cdr3_nt: TGTGCCAGCAGCTTAGCGCGCAGAATCACAGATACGCAGTATTTT
cdr3_aa: CASSLARRITDTQYF
d_call: -
clone_size: -
j_call: TRBJ2-3
v_call: TRBV7-9

cdr3_nt: TGCGCCAGCAGCTTGGTAGGAGGGTCGGAGGAGCAGTACTTC
cdr3_aa: CASSLVGGSEEQYF
d_call: -
clone_size: -
j_call: TRBJ2-7
v_call: TRBV5-1

cdr3_nt: TGTGCCACCAGCAGTGAGAGACAGGGGCGGGAAGAGACCCAGTACTTC
cdr3_aa: CATSSERQGREETQYF
d_call: TRBD1
clone_size: few
j_call: TRBJ2-5
v_call: TRBV15